This TCR beta chain was obtained from a study of cytomegalovirus exposure and HLA in healthy donors. Overall study context: About 79% of around 400 genotyped donors fell in the Caucasian-associated ancestry cluster.

Primers for the PCR totalled 60 Vbeta and 13 Jbeta. Profiling relied on immunoSEQ multiplex PCR, and the TCRdb table lists in-frame clones only, not all of them. The table includes 190,000 or so clones, more than 80% detected once. As concerns this clone: Its target is not known.

Whole-study results and caveats: Whilst most TCR sequences proved rare, a subset of public TCRs occurred across many donors.

Material: PBMCs. The sequence came from a boy younger than 18 in good health and CMV-seronegative.

As DNA, the CDR3 is TGTGCCTGGAGTAGAGAACAGGGCACTGAAGCTTTCTTT. Translating it yields CAWSREQGTEAFF. The chain is built from TRBV30 and TRBJ1-1, with D perhaps matching TRBD1 (6 bases). The CDR3 covers 13 residues. V shed 2 bases and J shed 4 bases, with 11 bases lying between them. Germline-derived CDR1 and CDR2 are GTSNPN and SVGIG (reference sequence).